This is a list of T cell receptor beta chains from one sample in a study of vaccination and CD4 T cells after COVID-19. For these receptors, no antigen is known. Via MiXCR, TCRdb re-called the PCR reads, giving one row per CDR3 protein. The sample carries some 8,000 distinct CDR3 sequences, about 61% recorded once. Sample: CD4+ T cells from blood, cultured in vitro. All receptors derive from a human donor who had recovered from COVID-19. CDR3s include the opening cysteine and the closing phenylalanine or tryptophan. A D gene is named only where the DNA matches it firmly. The listing skips clone size in some rows; elsewhere it reads once, few, many or a size class.

>TRBV28|-|-|TRBJ1-2
CASSAWTAYGYTF
TGTGCCAGCAGTGCATGGACAGCCTATGGCTACACCTTC
>TRBV30|-|-|TRBJ1-1
CAWTKQGSRAEAFF
TGTGCCTGGACAAAGCAGGGGAGTCGCGCTGAAGCTTTCTTT
>TRBV28|-|-|TRBJ1-1
CASSLPSGEAFF
TGTGCCAGCAGTTTACCGTCCGGGGAAGCTTTCTTT
>TRBV20-1|-|-|TRBJ1-1
CSASMGREAFF
TGCAGTGCTAGCATGGGCAGGGAAGCTTTCTTT
>TRBV6-1|-|-|TRBJ2-1
CASSESGRGNEQFF
TGTGCCAGCAGTGAATCAGGGAGAGGCAATGAGCAGTTCTTC
>TRBV20-1|TRBD1|-|TRBJ1-2
CSARRTGDGYTF
TGCAGTGCTAGGCGGACAGGGGATGGCTACACCTTC
>TRBV6-1|TRBD2|-|TRBJ2-1
CASRRGGPPYNEQFF
TGTGCCAGCAGACGGGGGGGGCCCCCCTACAATGAGCAGTTCTTC
>TRBV27|-|-|TRBJ2-2
CASSWYWAGELFF
TGTGCCAGCAGTTGGTACTGGGCCGGGGAGCTGTTTTTT
>TRBV6-1|-|-|TRBJ2-4
CASSEPAQNIQYF
TGTGCCAGCAGTGAACCAGCCCAAAACATTCAGTACTTC
>TRBV2|TRBD2|-|TRBJ2-3
CASRRTSGTDTQYF
TGTGCCAGCAGGAGGACTAGCGGCACAGATACGCAGTATTTT
>TRBV5-4|-|-|TRBJ1-1
CASSFDLGDTEAFF
TGTGCCAGCAGTTTTGACCTAGGGGACACTGAAGCTTTCTTT
>TRBV20-1|-|few|TRBJ1-1
CSARDPGRRGGTEAFF
TGCAGTGCTAGAGACCCCGGACGGAGAGGCGGCACTGAAGCTTTCTTT
>TRBV12-3/TRBV12-4|-|-|TRBJ2-7
CASRTDRSSYEQYF
TGTGCCAGCAGGACAGACAGGAGCTCCTACGAGCAGTACTTC
>TRBV7-2|TRBD2|-|TRBJ2-1
CASSPSSGRDNEQFF
TGTGCCAGCAGCCCTTCTAGCGGGAGGGACAATGAGCAGTTCTTC
>TRBV18|TRBD1|-|TRBJ2-7
CASSNPGQALLGQYF
TGTGCCAGCTCGAACCCGGGACAGGCGCTGCTAGGGCAGTACTTC
>TRBV20-1|-|-|TRBJ1-1
CSGGVNTEAFF
TGCAGTGGAGGGGTGAACACTGAAGCTTTCTTT
>TRBV2|-|-|TRBJ1-2
CASNMWGPDGYTF
TGTGCCAGCAATATGTGGGGTCCTGATGGCTACACCTTC
>TRBV5-5|TRBD1|few|TRBJ1-1
CASGLTGRDTEAFF
TGTGCCAGCGGACTGACAGGGAGGGACACTGAAGCTTTCTTT
>TRBV20-1|-|-|TRBJ2-1
CSASQVDEQFF
TGCAGTGCTAGTCAGGTGGATGAGCAGTTCTTC
>TRBV20-1|-|-|TRBJ2-5
CSARNVAGETQYF
TGCAGTGCTAGGAACGTGGCCGGAGAGACCCAGTACTTC
>TRBV15|-|few|TRBJ1-3
CATSRSPIGALEGNTIYF
TGTGCCACCAGCAGATCCCCTATCGGGGCTTTGGAAGGAAACACCATATATTTT
>TRBV2|-|-|TRBJ1-6
CASRRGLGNSPLHF
TGTGCCAGCAGACGAGGACTGGGAAATTCACCCCTCCACTTT
>TRBV6-1|TRBD1|-|TRBJ1-2
CASKAQGYYGYTF
TGTGCCAGCAAGGCACAGGGGTACTATGGCTACACCTTC
>TRBV6-1|-|-|TRBJ2-2
CASSEIRVGELFF
TGTGCCAGCAGTGAAATCAGGGTCGGGGAGCTGTTTTTT
>TRBV10-3|-|-|TRBJ2-2
CAIKGTTNTGELFF
TGTGCCATCAAAGGGACAACTAACACCGGGGAGCTGTTTTTT
>TRBV7-6|-|-|TRBJ2-2
CASSLVRGTGELFF
TGTGCCAGCAGCTTAGTTCGGGGCACCGGGGAGCTGTTTTTT
>TRBV20-1|TRBD2|-|TRBJ2-3
CSARALAGTDTQYF
TGCAGTGCTAGAGCACTAGCGGGTACAGATACGCAGTATTTT
>TRBV30|-|-|TRBJ2-5
CAWSLEKTQYF
TGTGCCTGGAGCCTCGAGAAGACCCAGTACTTC
>TRBV27|TRBD2|-|TRBJ2-3
CASSFQRGTDTQYF
TGTGCCAGCAGTTTCCAGCGGGGGACAGATACGCAGTATTTT
>TRBV20-1|-|-|TRBJ2-1
CSASRGGVSYNEQFF
TGCAGTGCTAGTAGGGGGGGTGTCTCCTACAATGAGCAGTTCTTC
>TRBV2|-|-|TRBJ2-1
CASSGGDSSYNEQFF
TGTGCCAGCAGTGGAGGCGACAGCTCCTACAATGAGCAGTTCTTC
>TRBV2|TRBD1|few|TRBJ1-6
CASSGTGANSPLHF
TGTGCCAGCAGTGGGACAGGGGCCAATTCACCCCTCCACTTT
>TRBV20-1|-|-|TRBJ1-3
CSARAGTTRGNTIYF
TGCAGTGCTAGGGCAGGGACAACGCGGGGAAACACCATATATTTT
>TRBV6-1|TRBD1|-|TRBJ2-7
CAARDRGSWEQYF
TGTGCCGCCCGGGACAGGGGCTCCTGGGAGCAGTACTTC
>TRBV7-2|-|-|TRBJ2-3
CAHGPRADTQYF
TGTGCCCACGGTCCTAGGGCAGATACGCAGTATTTT
>TRBV19|-|-|TRBJ2-3
CASSIEVRRTDTQYF
TGTGCCAGTAGTATAGAGGTACGGCGCACAGATACGCAGTATTTT
>TRBV6-1|TRBD2|once|TRBJ2-1
CASSRLAGVPYNEQFF
TGTGCCAGCAGCCGACTAGCGGGAGTCCCCTACAATGAGCAGTTCTTC
>TRBV6-1|TRBD2|-|TRBJ2-1
CASSTSGRVDEQFF
TGTGCCAGCAGTACAAGCGGGAGGGTTGATGAGCAGTTCTTC
>TRBV20-1|-|-|TRBJ1-5
CSARKGVQPQHF
TGCAGTGCTAGAAAGGGAGTTCAGCCCCAGCATTTT
>TRBV19|TRBD2|-|TRBJ2-2
CASSISLAGGNTGELFF
TGTGCCAGTAGTATATCCCTAGCGGGAGGGAACACCGGGGAGCTGTTTTTT
>TRBV6-2/TRBV6-3|TRBD1|few|TRBJ1-1
CASSSYHGQGHNVAFF
TGTGCCAGCAGTTCCTACCACGGACAGGGACACAACGTAGCTTTCTTT
>TRBV20-1|-|-|TRBJ1-2
CSAYRDSNYGYTF
TGCAGTGCTTACAGGGACTCTAACTATGGCTACACCTTC
>TRBV15|-|-|TRBJ2-5
CATSRQTVQETQYF
TGTGCCACCAGCAGACAGACAGTACAAGAGACCCAGTACTTC
>TRBV5-4|TRBD1|-|TRBJ1-2
CASSWGGQNYGYTF
TGTGCCAGCAGCTGGGGGGGACAGAACTATGGCTACACCTTC
>TRBV7-3|-|-|TRBJ2-1
CASSPRGRNEQFF
TGTGCCAGCAGCCCTCGAGGGCGAAATGAGCAGTTCTTC
>TRBV2|TRBD1|-|TRBJ1-1
CASSRDSNTEAFF
TGTGCCAGCAGTCGGGACAGTAACACTGAAGCTTTCTTT
>TRBV11-3|TRBD1|once|TRBJ2-5
CASSSKQGAGETQYF
TGTGCCAGCAGCTCGAAACAGGGGGCGGGAGAGACCCAGTACTTC
>TRBV28|-|-|TRBJ2-7
CASSFQDAYEQYF
TGTGCCAGCAGTTTTCAGGATGCCTACGAGCAGTACTTC
>TRBV19|-|-|TRBJ2-2
CASSIGGGNTGELFF
TGTGCCAGTAGTATCGGAGGGGGGAACACCGGGGAGCTGTTTTTT
>TRBV28|-|-|TRBJ1-5
CASSVRSQPQHF
TGTGCCAGCAGTGTTAGATCGCAGCCCCAGCATTTT
>TRBV6-1|TRBD1|-|TRBJ1-1
CASSVGQGVTEAFF
TGTGCCAGCAGTGTTGGACAGGGAGTCACTGAAGCTTTCTTT
>TRBV20-1|-|-|TRBJ1-6
CSARQDSSYNSPLHF
TGCAGTGCTAGACAGGACAGCTCCTATAATTCACCCCTCCACTTT
>TRBV15|TRBD1|-|TRBJ1-6
CATSSRQGSGNSPLHF
TGTGCCACCAGCTCCCGACAGGGAAGTGGTAATTCACCCCTCCACTTT